This T cell receptor (beta chain) came from a study of blood T cell repertoires in COVID-19. Sequenced by immunoSEQ multiplex PCR; TCRdb stores in-frame clones only, minus some. There are 200,000 to 250,000 clones in the sample; around 90% occur only once, and roughly a tenth lies in the top ten. Resolution of symptoms, clearance, or two negative PCRs was present in recovered Cohort 3 donors. The origin of this receptor is a man aged 25 to 40 who had recovered from COVID-19. The sequenced material came from PBMCs or T cells enriched from blood (not recorded which).

The CDR3 protein is CASSRESTYNSPLHF. The CDR3, as DNA: TGTGCCAGCAGCCGTGAGAGTACCTATAATTCACCCCTCCACTTT. V and J are TRBV7-9 and TRBJ1-6; no firm D call. Trimming pared 5 bases from V and 2 bases from J, leaving 10 bases between. From germline, CDR1 is SEHNR and CDR2 FQNEAQ (reference sequence). The CDR3 has 15 amino acids.